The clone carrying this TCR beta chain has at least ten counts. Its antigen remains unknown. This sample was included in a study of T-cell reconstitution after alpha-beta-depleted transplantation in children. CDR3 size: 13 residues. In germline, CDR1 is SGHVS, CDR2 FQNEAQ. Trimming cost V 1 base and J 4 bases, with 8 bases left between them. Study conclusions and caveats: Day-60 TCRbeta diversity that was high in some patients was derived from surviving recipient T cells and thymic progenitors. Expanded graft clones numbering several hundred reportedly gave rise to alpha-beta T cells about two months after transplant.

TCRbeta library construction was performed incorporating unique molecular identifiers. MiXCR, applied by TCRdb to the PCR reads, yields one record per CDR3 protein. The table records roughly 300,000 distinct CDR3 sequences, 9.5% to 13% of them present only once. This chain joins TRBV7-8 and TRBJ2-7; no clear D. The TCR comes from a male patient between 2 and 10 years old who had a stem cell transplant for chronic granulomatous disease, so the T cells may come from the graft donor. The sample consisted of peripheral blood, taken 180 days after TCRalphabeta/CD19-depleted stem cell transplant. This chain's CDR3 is CASSLGLWYEQYF. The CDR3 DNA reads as TGTGCCAGCAGCTTAGGGCTGTGGTACGAGCAGTACTTC.